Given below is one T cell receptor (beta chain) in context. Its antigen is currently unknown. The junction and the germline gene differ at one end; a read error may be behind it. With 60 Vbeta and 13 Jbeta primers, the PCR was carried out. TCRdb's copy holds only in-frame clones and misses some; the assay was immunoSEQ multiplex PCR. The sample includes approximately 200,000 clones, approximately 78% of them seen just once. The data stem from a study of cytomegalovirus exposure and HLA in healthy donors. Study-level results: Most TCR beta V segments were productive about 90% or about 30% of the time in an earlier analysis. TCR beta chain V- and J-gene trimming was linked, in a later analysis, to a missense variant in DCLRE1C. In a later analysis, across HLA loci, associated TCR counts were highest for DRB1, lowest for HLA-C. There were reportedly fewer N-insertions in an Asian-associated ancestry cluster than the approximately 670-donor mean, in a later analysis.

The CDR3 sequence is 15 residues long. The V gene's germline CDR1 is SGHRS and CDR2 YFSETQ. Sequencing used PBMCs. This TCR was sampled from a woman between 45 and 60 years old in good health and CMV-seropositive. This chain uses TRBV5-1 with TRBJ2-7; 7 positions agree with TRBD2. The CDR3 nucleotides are TGCGCCTGCAGCTTGGTGGCGGGAGAATTCTACGAGCAGTACTTC. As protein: CACSLVAGEFYEQYF. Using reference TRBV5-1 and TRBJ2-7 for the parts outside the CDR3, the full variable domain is KAGVTQTPRYLIKTRGQQVTLSCSPISGHRSVSWYQQTPGQGLQFLFEYFSETQRNKGNFPGRFSGRQFSNSRSEMNVSTLELGDSALYLCACSLVAGEFYEQYFGPGTRLTVT.